The 12 T cell receptor beta chains in this list originate from one sample, sequenced in a study of blood T cell repertoires in COVID-19. TCRdb's copy holds only in-frame clones and misses some; the assay was immunoSEQ multiplex PCR. The table shows over 45,000 clones, with 80% to 90% occurring only once. Sequencing input: peripheral blood. The receptor set was obtained from a man aged 40-50 years with acute or convalescent COVID-19.

This clone appeared once. This sequence joins TRBV5-6 and TRBJ1-2; the D gene is possibly TRBD1 (6 bases). The CDR3 is made up of 14 amino acids. CDR1 and CDR2 (germline): SGHDT, YYEEEE. The V gene lost 4 bases and the J gene lost 3 bases, with 13 bases spanning the gap. The CDR3 reads CASSSWTAHYGYTF. The CDR3 coding sequence is TGTGCCAGCAGCAGCTGGACAGCTCACTATGGCTACACCTTC.

The chain recombines TRBV19 with TRBJ2-7; a weak D match, TRBD2 (5 bases). This CDR3 is built from 12 residues. Germline CDR1 LNHDA, CDR2 SQIVND (reference sequence). The V end lost 5 bases, the J end lost 4 bases, and 9 bases lay between the germline ends. The CDR3 nucleotides read TGTGCCAGTAGTTCGGGGATGTACGAGCAGTACTTC. Amino acid sequence: CASSSGMYEQYF.

V and J are TRBV3-1 (or the pseudogene TRBV3-2) and TRBJ1-2; D is perhaps TRBD1 (5 bases). Germline CDR1 LGHDT, CDR2 YNNKEL (reference sequence). There are 16 residues in the CDR3. The V and J ends lost 4 bases and 3 bases respectively, with 18 bases between them. In DNA form, the CDR3 reads TGTGCCAGCAGCCGGGCTCGTGGGGCTAGGGACTATGGCTACACCTTC. This sequence encodes CASSRARGARDYGYTF.

The chain couples TRBV2 to TRBJ2-5; tentatively, D is TRBD1 (7 bases). CDR3 length: 13 residues. From germline, CDR1 is SNHLY and CDR2 FYNNEI. Deletions cut 3 bases from V and 4 bases from J, with 9 bases between. The CDR3 loop is CASSEQGGETQYF. In nucleotides, the CDR3 is TGTGCCAGCAGTGAGCAGGGGGGAGAGACCCAGTACTTC.

This clone was seen a few times. The J gene is TRBJ2-3, the V gene TRBV5-1; TRBD2 might be the D (5 bases). The CDR3 totals 15 residues. The germline CDR1 and CDR2 sequences are SGHRS and YFSETQ. Trimming removed 2 bases from V and 6 bases from J, with 16 bases in between. Written as DNA, the CDR3 is TGCGCCAGCAGCTTTGGACTGGGGTTTGGCGATACGCAGTATTTT. Protein sequence: CASSFGLGFGDTQYF.

V gene TRBV30 combines with J gene TRBJ1-2; D not resolved. V lost 2 bases to trimming and J lost 4 bases, with 8 bases between them. This CDR3 contains 12 residues. The germline gives CDR1 GTSNPN, CDR2 SVGIG (reference sequence). DNA of the CDR3: TGTGCCTGGAGTATAACCAGCTATGGCTACACCTTC. It encodes CAWSITSYGYTF.

In this sample, this clone turned up once. The rearrangement links TRBV9 to TRBJ1-1; D is unclear. The CDR3 has 15 amino acids. The germline V gene has CDR1 SGDLS and CDR2 YYNGEE. Trimming stripped 0 bases from V and 0 bases from J, with 9 bases between. The CDR3 loop reads CASSVGGTMNTEAFF. The CDR3 coding sequence is TGTGCCAGCAGCGTAGGAGGCACCATGAACACTGAAGCTTTCTTT.

The rearrangement joins TRBV20-1 to TRBJ2-7, with TRBD1 matching over 10 bases. V was pared by 3 bases and J by 2 bases, with 7 bases of the junction left unmatched. In germline, CDR1 is DFQATT, CDR2 SNEGSKA (reference sequence). This CDR3 is built from 15 residues. Here the CDR3 DNA reads TGCAGTGCTAGTACCGGACAGGGGGTTACCTACGAGCAGTACTTC. The encoded protein is CSASTGQGVTYEQYF.

This clone was seen a handful of times. J is TRBJ2-2 and V is TRBV7-9; perhaps TRBD2 as D (7 bases). The CDR3 totals 16 residues. The ends were cut back, 2 bases at V and 0 bases at J, with 10 bases in the middle. From germline, CDR1 is SEHNR and CDR2 FQNEAQ (reference sequence). The chain's CDR3 is CASSLRRGPNTGELFF. Here the CDR3 DNA reads TGTGCCAGCAGCTTAAGGCGGGGGCCGAACACCGGGGAGCTGTTTTTT.

The sample holds a few counts of this clone. The chain combines TRBV6-5 with TRBJ2-7; 9 bases align to TRBD1. Germline V gene data show CDR1 as MNHEY and CDR2 as SVGAGI. The CDR3 extends over 14 amino acids. Trimming cost V 6 bases and J 0 bases; bases outside gene matches: 3. The CDR3 sequence is CASSWGQGSYEQYF. CDR3 DNA sequence: TGTGCCAGCAGCTGGGGACAGGGCTCCTACGAGCAGTACTTC.

This clone was found a few times. CDR3 amino acids: CASSTFSGGYTF. In nucleotides, the CDR3 is TGTGCCAGCAGTACTTTCTCGGGAGGCTACACCTTC. The genes are TRBV12-3 or TRBV12-4 and TRBJ1-2; D not resolved. The CDR3 contains 12 residues. The V end lost 5 bases, the J end lost 8 bases, and 12 bases lay between the germline ends.

J is TRBJ2-7 and V is TRBV28; weak D call: TRBD1 (6 bases). V lost 3 bases and J 3 bases, leaving 15 bases between the germline ends. The germline gives CDR1 MDHEN, CDR2 SYDVKM. The CDR3 is 15 amino acids. CDR3 residues: CASSFGGSRFYEQYF. The CDR3 bases are TGTGCCAGCAGTTTTGGGGGCAGCCGCTTCTACGAGCAGTACTTC.